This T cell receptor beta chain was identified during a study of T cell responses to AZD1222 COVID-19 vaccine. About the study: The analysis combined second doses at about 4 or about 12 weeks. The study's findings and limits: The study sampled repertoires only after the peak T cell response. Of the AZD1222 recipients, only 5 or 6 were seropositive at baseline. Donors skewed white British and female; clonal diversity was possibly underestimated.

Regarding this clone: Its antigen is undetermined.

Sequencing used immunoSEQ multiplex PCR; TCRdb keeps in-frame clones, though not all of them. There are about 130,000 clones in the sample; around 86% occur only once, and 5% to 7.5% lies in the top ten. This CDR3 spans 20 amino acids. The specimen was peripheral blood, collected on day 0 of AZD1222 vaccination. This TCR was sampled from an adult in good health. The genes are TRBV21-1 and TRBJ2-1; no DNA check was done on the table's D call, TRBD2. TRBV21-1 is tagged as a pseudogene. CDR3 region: CASSTSTPKRGDRTYNEQFF. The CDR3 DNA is TGTGCCAGCAGCACGAGTACACCTAAGCGGGGGGACCGAACCTACAATGAGCAGTTCTTC.